Presented here are 11 T cell receptor beta chains from one specimen sequenced in a study of shared clonotypes between healthy human individuals. Assay used: immunoSEQ multiplex PCR; TCRdb lists only in-frame clones, some missing. The sample has 500,000 or so clones; 95% to 96% are singletons. Material: naive CD4+ T cells sorted from blood. Subset meaning: CD45RA+ positively selected. These TCRs come from a woman aged 30 to 39 in good health.

The chain links TRBV15 to TRBJ2-1, with 8 bases aligning to TRBD2. This CDR3 region has 19 residues. CDR1 LNHNV and CDR2 YYDKDF come from the germline V gene (reference sequence). V lost 1 base to trimming and J lost 4 bases; unmatched junction nucleotides: 15. The CDR3 loop reads CATSRGELADLVGYNEQFF. The CDR3 region has the DNA TGTGCCACCAGCAGAGGGGAACTAGCGGATCTAGTAGGGTACAATGAGCAGTTCTTC.

V and J are TRBV2 and TRBJ1-1; D remains unclear. The germline V gene encodes CDR1 SNHLY and CDR2 FYNNEI. The CDR3 consists of 15 residues. V lost 1 base, J lost 2 bases, and 11 bases lay in between. CDR3 bases: TGTGCCAGCAGTGAAGGTCCAGGCCCCAACACTGAAGCTTTCTTT. Residues: CASSEGPGPNTEAFF.

CDR3 coding DNA: TGTGCCAGCAGCTCAACAGGGGGCGTTGGGACCGGGGAGCTGTTTTTT. Translation gives CASSSTGGVGTGELFF. The chain couples TRBV13 to TRBJ2-2; 9 nucleotides line up with TRBD1. Germline V CDR1 and CDR2: PRHDT, FYEKMQ (reference sequence). The ends lost 4 bases at V and 5 bases at J; junction bases unmatched: 8. The CDR3 spans 16 residues.

The chain recombines TRBV6-5 with TRBJ2-7, with D tentatively TRBD1 (6 bases). Germline CDR1 and CDR2: MNHEY and SVGAGI. Trimming pared 5 bases from V and 6 bases from J, leaving 14 bases between. The CDR3 contains 13 residues. The CDR3: CASSTNRVGEQYF. CDR3 DNA sequence: TGTGCCAGCAGTACTAACAGGGTAGGCGAGCAGTACTTC.

The chain combines TRBV5-1 with TRBJ1-2; D is undetermined. In germline, CDR1 is SGHRS, CDR2 YFSETQ. The CDR3 length is 14 residues. With 1 base removed from V and 2 bases from J, the gap between germline ends came to 9 bases. In DNA, the CDR3 is TGCGCCAGCAGCTTGACGAGTTTGAACTATGGCTACACCTTC. Translated, it gives CASSLTSLNYGYTF.

The chain is built from TRBV28 and TRBJ1-3; no reliable D call. Trimming shortened V by 1 base and J by 3 bases, and 10 bases separated the two germline ends. Germline CDR1 MDHEN, CDR2 SYDVKM. This CDR3 is built from 15 residues. CDR3 coding DNA: TGTGCCAGCAGTTTATCCCCTTTAATTGGAAACACCATATATTTT. Its protein is CASSLSPLIGNTIYF.

The chain has TRBV29-1 and TRBJ1-5; D might be TRBD1 (5 bases). There are 11 residues in the CDR3. Germline values: CDR1 SQVTM, CDR2 ANQGSEA. With 0 bases removed from V and 9 bases from J, the gap between germline ends came to 6 bases. Written as DNA, the CDR3 is TGCAGCGTTGAAGATAGGGGGCCCCAGCATTTT. Translation gives CSVEDRGPQHF.

The chain links TRBV2 to TRBJ2-7, with TRBD1 matching 7 bases. The CDR3 loop spans 12 amino acids. Germline lookup yields CDR1 SNHLY and CDR2 FYNNEI. With V trimmed by 7 bases and J by 6 bases, 6 bases remained unmatched. Written as DNA, the CDR3 is TGTGCCAGCACCAGGGACAGATTCGAGCAGTACTTC. Translated, it gives CASTRDRFEQYF.

For the CDR3, the DNA is TGCGCCAGCAGCCGCCCCCTCAGGGTTGGCTATGGCTACACCTTC. It encodes CASSRPLRVGYGYTF. The V and J genes are TRBV4-1 and TRBJ1-2, with D possibly being TRBD1 (5 bases). The CDR3 length is 15 residues. Germline lookup yields CDR1 MGHRA and CDR2 YSYEKL. The V end was cut by 4 bases, the J end by 4 bases, with 16 bases between.

The rearrangement uses TRBV6-1 and TRBJ2-3; the match to TRBD2 covers 8 bases. Germline V lookup: CDR1 MNHNS, CDR2 SASEGT. V gave up 4 bases and J gave up 0 bases; unmatched junction bases: 9. The CDR3 runs to 17 residues. CDR3 DNA: TGTGCCAGCAGTGTGGTAGCGGGACTCCCTAGCACAGATACGCAGTATTTT. Amino acid sequence: CASSVVAGLPSTDTQYF.

The chain links TRBV7-9 to TRBJ1-1; D remains unclear. The germline CDR1 and CDR2 sequences are SEHNR and FQNEAQ (reference sequence). This CDR3 is 15 amino acids long. The germline V and J ends were trimmed by 5 bases and 0 bases, with 13 bases remaining between them. CDR3 nucleotide sequence: TGTGCCAGCAGCCCGGTGGGAGATATGAACACTGAAGCTTTCTTT. This translates into CASSPVGDMNTEAFF.